The rows below give T cell receptor beta chains drawn from one sample of a study of CD8 T cells in Susac syndrome. TCRdb re-called the immunoSEQ multiplex PCR reads through MiXCR, storing one row per CDR3 protein. The table has some 130,000 distinct CDR3 sequences, more than 85% seen once. The sample consisted of CD8+ T cells from PBMCs. The receptor source for this set is a human donor with Susac syndrome. CDR3s include the opening cysteine and the closing phenylalanine or tryptophan.

V	J	CDR3
TRBV25-1	TRBJ2-7	CASSETRGKNEQYF
TRBV19	TRBJ2-5	CASSPQSSGRVETQYF
TRBV7-9	TRBJ1-6	CASNEAPLHF
TRBV2	TRBJ2-3	CASSEPLKREGSDTQYF
TRBV6-5	TRBJ2-3	CASSYSIKGGRADTQYF
TRBV20-1	TRBJ2-1	CSASYNWADNEQFF
TRBV3-1	TRBJ2-5	CASSDTSSQETQYF
TRBV29-1	TRBJ2-1	CSVDSTGGYNEQFF
TRBV5-1	TRBJ2-1	CASSLPLKGPYNEQFF
TRBV20-1	TRBJ2-7	CSAPRSGRAYEQYF
TRBV2	TRBJ2-2	CASSELPPWGTGELFF
TRBV4-2	TRBJ2-1	CASSQGYEQFF
TRBV10-2	TRBJ1-1	CASSAGEAFF
TRBV7-9	TRBJ2-2	CASSLEGGTGELFF
TRBV20-1	TRBJ2-1	CSARDEAEGDEQFF
TRBV29-1	TRBJ1-2	CSVSGKNYGYTF
TRBV7-9	TRBJ1-1	CASSFLGQGNTEAFF
TRBV13	TRBJ2-2	CASSGSLGNTGELFF
TRBV27	TRBJ2-7	CASSRPSTPYEQYF
TRBV28	TRBJ1-2	CASLIPGVGYGYTF
TRBV30	TRBJ2-7	CAWSRDTTYEQYF
TRBV13	TRBJ2-1	CASSLNVGIAGGPNEQFF
TRBV27	TRBJ2-7	CASQEFGLAGVYEQYF
TRBV28	TRBJ2-3	CASSRHQQAGLVSDTQYF